These 13 T cell receptor beta chains were sequenced from one sample in a study of sequential checkpoint blockade in melanoma. Clones were read by immunoSEQ multiplex PCR, and TCRdb kept only the in-frame ones, dropping some. The table shows 20,000 or so clones, with around 70% occurring only once. Treatment denoted: randomized to nivolumab then ipilimumab (arm A) or the reverse (arm B). The sample was CD8+ T cells sorted from blood (inferred from file names), taken from a patient given nivolumab and ipilimumab in sequence. The receptors were gathered from a human donor with melanoma.

The rearrangement uses TRBV27 and TRBJ1-2; 11 positions match TRBD1. The CDR3 length is 18 residues. The V and J ends lost 8 bases and 0 bases, in that order; junction bases with no gene match: 14. Per germline, CDR1 MNHEY and CDR2 SMNVEV (reference sequence). The CDR3 DNA follows: TGTGCCAGCTTCGCCGGACCGTGGGGACAGGGGGCTAACTATGGCTACACCTTC. Translating it yields CASFAGPWGQGANYGYTF.

The chain links TRBV10-2 to TRBJ1-2; 8 nucleotides align to TRBD1. V shed 10 bases and J 6 bases; nucleotides not matched to a gene: 10. This CDR3 has 13 amino acids. Germline CDR1 reads WSHSY; CDR2 reads SAAADI. The CDR3 loop is CATSAGTGDGYTF. The CDR3, as DNA: TGCGCCACCAGCGCCGGGACAGGTGATGGCTACACCTTC.

For this clone: The sample holds other DNA sequences that translate to the same CDR3. The rearrangement uses TRBV7-9 and TRBJ2-7, with D possibly matching TRBD1 (5 bases). The V end lost 2 bases, the J end lost 1 base, and 9 bases lay between the germline ends. The CDR3 runs to 14 residues. CDR1 and CDR2 (germline): SEHNR, FQNEAQ (reference sequence). CDR3 loop: CASSLTGSSYEQYF. Here the CDR3 DNA reads TGTGCCAGCAGCTTAACAGGTTCATCCTACGAGCAGTACTTC. Full variable domain (outside the CDR3, taken from reference TRBV7-9 and TRBJ2-7): DTGVSQNPRHKITKRGQNVTFRCDPISEHNRLYWYRQTLGQGPEFLTYFQNEAQLEKSRLLSDRFSAERPKGSFSTLEIQRTEQGDSAMYLCASSLTGSSYEQYFGPGTRLTVT.

A few counts support this clone. The chain couples TRBV6-5 to TRBJ2-7; 14 nucleotides agree with TRBD2. Germline V CDR1 and CDR2: MNHEY, SVGAGI. CDR3 length equals 16 residues. The junction had 5 bases not matched to a gene; V was cut back by 2 bases and J by 5 bases. CDR3 amino acids: CASSYTGLAGAHEQYF. CDR3 sequence (DNA): TGTGCCAGCAGTTACACGGGACTAGCGGGAGCCCACGAGCAGTACTTC.

With regard to this clone: A far bigger clonotype differs at one base, so this is likely a read error. The chain links TRBV5-3 to TRBJ1-2; perhaps TRBD1 as D (6 bases). TRBV5-3 qualifies as an ORF whose function is uncertain. CDR3 size: 16 residues. The V end was cut by 2 bases, the J end by 6 bases, with 20 bases between. CDR3 in DNA: TGTGCCAGAAGCTTTCCGCTTTTACAGGGATTTAATGGCTACACCTTC. Residues: CARSFPLLQGFNGYTF.

The chain carries TRBV11-2 and TRBJ2-2; 8 bases are a match to TRBD2. Germline assignment: CDR1 SGHAT and CDR2 FQNNGV. This CDR3 comprises 16 residues. Germline trimming cut 5 bases from V and 0 bases from J; bases unmatched to any gene: 5. The CDR3 region is CASSPREGTNTGELFF. In DNA, the CDR3 is TGTGCCAGCAGCCCCCGGGAGGGCACGAACACCGGGGAGCTGTTTTTT.

The rearrangement uses TRBV30 and TRBJ1-1; possibly TRBD1 for D (5 bases). Trimming took off 0 bases at V and 7 bases at J, with 12 bases between the two ends. The CDR3 has 13 amino acids. Germline CDR1 GTSNPN, CDR2 SVGIG (reference sequence). CDR3 amino acids: CAWSVDNNYEAFF. The CDR3 DNA follows: TGTGCCTGGAGTGTGGACAACAACTATGAAGCTTTCTTT.

The count of this clone is one. In nucleotides, the CDR3 is TGCAGCGTTAAACCCCTGGACAGTAATGAAAAACTGTTTTTT. Residues: CSVKPLDSNEKLFF. This rearrangement joins TRBV29-1 to TRBJ1-4; TRBD1 is a possible D gene (6 bases). Germline CDR1 is SQVTM and CDR2 is ANQGSEA. This CDR3 contains 14 residues. Trimming left V 5 bases short and J 4 bases short, with 14 bases between.

The chain carries TRBV9 and TRBJ1-2; 9 bases agree with TRBD1. J gave up 4 bases and V 3 bases, and 10 bases lay outside the gene matches. Germline loops: CDR1 SGDLS, CDR2 YYNGEE. The CDR3 is made up of 16 amino acids. This CDR3 reads CASSAGNRGLVYGYTF. The CDR3 bases are TGTGCCAGCAGCGCCGGAAACAGGGGGCTAGTCTATGGCTACACCTTC.

The genes are TRBV28 and TRBJ1-2, with 8 bases lining up with TRBD1. Germline V CDR1 and CDR2: MDHEN, SYDVKM. The CDR3 spans 15 residues. The ends lost 5 bases at V and 7 bases at J; junction bases unmatched: 12. CDR3 DNA: TGTGCCAGCAGTCCCAACAGGGGGAATGATGTTGGCTACACCTTC. It codes for CASSPNRGNDVGYTF.

The genes are TRBV6-5 and TRBJ1-2, with D maybe TRBD1 (6 bases). Trimming removed 5 bases from V and 6 bases from J, with 16 bases in between. This CDR3 is 14 amino acids long. Germline V CDR1 and CDR2: MNHEY, SVGAGI. DNA for the CDR3: TGTGCCAGCAGTCCCAGGGGTGAGATTGATGGCTACACCTTC. Protein: CASSPRGEIDGYTF.

The chain has TRBV27 and TRBJ2-7, with D possibly being TRBD1 (5 bases). This CDR3 contains 12 residues. Germline V gene lookup returns CDR1 MNHEY and CDR2 SMNVEV (reference sequence). Trimming shortened V by 2 bases and J by 6 bases, and 8 bases separated the two germline ends. CDR3 residues: CASSLGATEQYF. The CDR3 DNA is TGTGCCAGCAGTTTAGGGGCGACCGAGCAGTACTTC.

This chain uses TRBV5-1 with TRBJ1-1, with a tentative D call TRBD1 (5 bases). CDR3 length equals 16 residues. From germline, CDR1 is SGHRS and CDR2 YFSETQ. With 0 bases removed from V and 0 bases from J, the gap between germline ends came to 12 bases. CDR3 residues: CASSLAEGHMNTEAFF. The CDR3 DNA follows: TGCGCCAGCAGCTTGGCTGAAGGACACATGAACACTGAAGCTTTCTTT.